The 29 T cell receptor beta chains given below trace back to one sample, sequenced in a study of OX40 agonist ivuxolimab in advanced cancers. Libraries came from the immunoSEQ multiplex PCR assay. TCRdb re-hosts the immuneACCESS table, in-frame sequences only. Its copies lack some clones; in the studies checked, an unresolved V gene accounts for under half of them, and the cause for the rest is not known. For this sample the table gives some 83,000 clones, of which more than 70% were detected only once. The ten largest account for around 6.3% of the sample. The source was CD4+ or CD8+ T cells sorted from blood, collected in a trial of the OX40 agonist ivuxolimab. Receptors originate from an adult with an advanced solid tumor such as melanoma, head and neck, liver or kidney cancer.

The V and J genes are TRBV6-6 and TRBJ1-2, with a possible D match to TRBD1 (6 bases). This CDR3 contains 14 residues. Germline values: CDR1 MNHNY, CDR2 SVGAGI (reference sequence). With 5 bases removed from V and 2 bases from J, the gap between germline ends came to 12 bases. As DNA, the CDR3 is TGTGCCAGCAGTCACAGGGTGACAAACTATGGCTACACCTTC. Residues: CASSHRVTNYGYTF.

The rearrangement links TRBV29-1 to TRBJ1-1; the D is unclear. Trimming removed 6 bases at V and 0 bases at J, with 8 bases between. The CDR3 sequence is 12 residues long. Germline V gene lookup returns CDR1 SQVTM and CDR2 ANQGSEA. As DNA, the CDR3 is TGCAGCGTCTGGACGGTGAACACTGAAGCTTTCTTT. It translates to CSVWTVNTEAFF.

In its sample, this clone was seen once. The CDR3 here is CASSSPGTGATNEKLFF. DNA for the CDR3: TGTGCCAGCAGTTCGCCCGGGACAGGGGCAACTAATGAAAAACTGTTTTTT. J is TRBJ1-4 and V is TRBV2; 10 nucleotides match TRBD1. J was trimmed by 0 bases and V by 5 bases; bases with no gene match: 6. There are 17 residues in the CDR3. Germline assignment: CDR1 SNHLY and CDR2 FYNNEI.

This chain uses TRBV5-6 with TRBJ2-7; TRBD2 matches at 13 bases. The CDR3 totals 15 residues. Germline V lookup: CDR1 SGHDT, CDR2 YYEEEE. V dropped 5 bases and J dropped 3; count of bases not matched to a gene: 5. The CDR3 DNA follows: TGTGCCAGCAGTAAATGGACTAGCGGGAGCTACGAGCAGTACTTC. It codes for CASSKWTSGSYEQYF.

This clone was seen only once. The chain recombines TRBV6-5 with TRBJ2-5, with 8 bases that match TRBD2. CDR3 length equals 13 residues. The ends lost 5 bases at V and 5 bases at J; junction bases unmatched: 4. Germline V CDR1 and CDR2: MNHEY, SVGAGI. In nucleotides, the CDR3 is TGTGCCAGCAGTGATTCGGGGGGGGAGACCCAGTACTTC. It is translated as CASSDSGGETQYF.

The rearrangement joins TRBV11-2 to TRBJ2-5; 10 bases are a match to TRBD2. The CDR3 length is 16 residues. Trimming at V came to 2 bases and at J to 5 bases, leaving 8 bases not matched to a gene. The V gene's germline CDR1 is SGHAT and CDR2 FQNNGV. The CDR3 DNA reads TGTGCCAGCAGCTTACTAGCGGGGGCGCCTGGGGAGACCCAGTACTTC. Its protein is CASSLLAGAPGETQYF. Full variable domain (remainder filled in from reference TRBV11-2 and TRBJ2-5): EAGVAQSPRYKIIEKRQSVAFWCNPISGHATLYWYQQILGQGPKLLIQFQNNGVVDDSQLPKDRFSAERLKGVDSTLKIQPAKLEDSAVYLCASSLLAGAPGETQYFGPGTRLLVL.

This clone came up once. V and J are TRBV11-2 and TRBJ2-3, with 9 bases fitting TRBD1. The CDR3 has 14 amino acids. CDR1 is SGHAT, CDR2 FQNNGV, per germline. Trimming cost V 8 bases and J 2 bases; bases outside gene matches: 5. The CDR3, as DNA: TGTGCCAGCGAGGGGGACAGGGCCACAGATACGCAGTATTTT. Translation: CASEGDRATDTQYF.

For this clone: Other DNA sequences in the sample encode the same CDR3. V is TRBV6-6 and J is TRBJ1-1; D is perhaps TRBD1 (5 bases). With 5 bases removed from V and 0 bases from J, the gap between germline ends came to 10 bases. The germline gives CDR1 MNHNY, CDR2 SVGAGI (reference sequence). The CDR3 is 14 residues long. CDR3 sequence: CASSPGTVNTEAFF. DNA of the CDR3: TGTGCCAGCAGTCCCGGGACGGTGAACACTGAAGCTTTCTTT.

The chain couples TRBV15 to TRBJ1-3; D is ambiguous. The CDR3 length is 16 residues. V was shortened by 0 bases and J by 2 bases, with 11 bases between the two germline ends. Per the germline V gene, CDR1 is LNHNV and CDR2 is YYDKDF (reference sequence). In DNA, the CDR3 is TGTGCCACCAGCAGAGAAACGCCCGTTACTGGAAACACCATATATTTT. As protein: CATSRETPVTGNTIYF.

The chain combines TRBV5-1 with TRBJ2-1; 9 bases line up with TRBD2. Unmatched junction bases numbered 13, after V lost 0 bases and J lost 9 bases. From germline, CDR1 is SGHRS and CDR2 YFSETQ. The CDR3 has 17 amino acids. This chain's CDR3 is CASSLGGGGTSKVEQFF. The CDR3 region has the DNA TGCGCCAGCAGCTTGGGGGGCGGGGGGACTAGCAAGGTTGAGCAGTTCTTC.

The chain recombines TRBV7-9 with TRBJ2-1, with TRBD2 matching 7 bases. Germline V gene data show CDR1 as SEHNR and CDR2 as FQNEAQ (reference sequence). With V trimmed by 2 bases and J by 4 bases, 14 bases remained unmatched. This CDR3 comprises 18 residues. The chain's CDR3 is CASSLRPSGSGPYNEQFF. CDR3 in DNA: TGTGCCAGCAGCTTAAGGCCCAGTGGTAGCGGGCCTTACAATGAGCAGTTCTTC.

V and J are TRBV27 and TRBJ1-1; D is possibly TRBD1 (6 bases). The CDR3 spans 15 residues. Trimming shortened V by 0 bases and J by 1 base, and 9 bases separated the two germline ends. CDR1 is MNHEY and CDR2 is SMNVEV in the germline V gene (reference sequence). The chain's CDR3 is CASSLSPGANTEAFF. The CDR3 DNA reads TGTGCCAGCAGTTTATCGCCGGGGGCGAACACTGAAGCTTTCTTT.

The chain is built from TRBV13 and TRBJ2-7, with 7 bases that match TRBD2. Per germline, CDR1 PRHDT and CDR2 FYEKMQ (reference sequence). The CDR3 consists of 16 residues. The J segment lost 5 bases and the V segment lost 5 bases, leaving 15 bases of the junction unmatched. The CDR3 sequence is CASSHSIAGLVHEQYF. The CDR3 nucleotides read TGTGCCAGCAGCCACTCCATAGCCGGACTAGTGCACGAGCAGTACTTC.

The chain recombines TRBV7-9 with TRBJ1-1; D not certain. The V gene lost 4 bases and the J gene lost 8 bases, with 11 bases spanning the gap. CDR3 length: 12 residues. The germline gives CDR1 SEHNR, CDR2 FQNEAQ (reference sequence). The CDR3 loop is CASSSRGTEAFF. The CDR3 DNA follows: TGTGCCAGCAGCTCCCGAGGAACCGAAGCTTTCTTT.

The V call is TRBV6-1, the J call TRBJ1-1; D gene uncertain. Germline V CDR1 and CDR2: MNHNS, SASEGT. This CDR3 region has 13 residues. The germline V and J ends were trimmed by 11 bases and 7 bases, with 20 bases remaining between them. Here the CDR3 DNA reads TGTGCCCGCCCCCAAACCGGCGTCCGTGAAGCTTTCTTT. Translated: CARPQTGVREAFF.

The genes are TRBV19 and TRBJ1-2; the D is unclear. Trimming pared 3 bases from V and 8 bases from J, leaving 10 bases between. The germline V gene has CDR1 LNHDA and CDR2 SQIVND (reference sequence). CDR3 size: 12 residues. This chain's CDR3 is CASSMGFDGYTF. The CDR3, as DNA: TGTGCCAGTAGTATGGGATTTGACGGCTACACCTTC.

This chain joins TRBV10-1 and TRBJ2-1; D is possibly TRBD2 (7 bases). CDR3 length: 14 residues. V gave up 0 bases and J gave up 7 bases, with 10 bases separating them. Germline CDR1 and CDR2: WNHNN and SYGVQD (reference sequence). CDR3: CASSESRGANEQFF. CDR3 bases: TGCGCCAGCAGTGAGTCCCGGGGGGCAAATGAGCAGTTCTTC.

The rearrangement links TRBV5-6 to TRBJ2-5; D unresolved. The germline V gene encodes CDR1 SGHDT and CDR2 YYEEEE. V shed 2 bases and J shed 5 bases, with 7 bases lying between them. The CDR3 spans 12 residues. This CDR3 reads CASSLRRETQYF. In DNA, the CDR3 is TGTGCCAGCAGCTTACGGCGGGAGACCCAGTACTTC.

This chain joins TRBV11-3 and TRBJ1-2, with a weak D call TRBD1 (6 bases). This CDR3 has 14 amino acids. Trimming removed 6 bases at V and 4 bases at J, with 15 bases between. The germline V gene has CDR1 SGHNT and CDR2 YENEEA. In DNA form, the CDR3 reads TGTGCCAGCAGTTCCTTCGACAGGCCCTATGGCTACACCTTC. It encodes CASSSFDRPYGYTF.

This chain joins TRBV19 and TRBJ1-2; D ambiguous. Germline V gives CDR1 LNHDA, CDR2 SQIVND (reference sequence). Trimming shortened V by 8 bases and J by 8 bases, and 18 bases separated the two germline ends. This CDR3 comprises 13 residues. This CDR3 is CASYTSGRQGYTF. The CDR3, as DNA: TGTGCCAGTTACACGTCGGGGAGGCAGGGCTACACCTTC.

The chain carries TRBV30 and TRBJ2-7; no reliable D call. The CDR3 is made up of 14 amino acids. CDR1 is GTSNPN, CDR2 SVGIG, per germline (reference sequence). V shed 0 bases and J shed 6 bases, with 15 bases lying between them. The DNA for the CDR3 is TGTGCCTGGAGTGTATGGGTCGATGGGTCCGAGCAGTACTTC. It is translated as CAWSVWVDGSEQYF. Together with reference TRBV30 and TRBJ2-7, the CDR3 gives the full variable domain: SQTIHQWPATLVQPVGSPLSLECTVEGTSNPNLYWYRQAAGRGLQLLFYSVGIGQISSEVPQNLSASRPQDRQFILSSKKLLLSDSGFYLCAWSVWVDGSEQYFGPGTRLTVT.

The chain employs TRBV10-3 and TRBJ1-6, with D possibly being TRBD1 (5 bases). This CDR3 is 15 amino acids long. Germline V gene sequence: CDR1 ENHRY, CDR2 SYGVKD. V was pared by 4 bases and J by 4 bases, with 11 bases between. The CDR3 spells CAISGEGPYNSPLHF. CDR3 nucleotide sequence: TGTGCCATCAGTGGGGAGGGGCCTTATAATTCACCCCTCCACTTT.

V and J are TRBV11-2 and TRBJ2-5; D is possibly TRBD2 (5 bases). The CDR3 has 14 residues. Germline CDR1 is SGHAT and CDR2 is FQNNGV. V was cut by 1 base and J by 3 bases, with 9 bases left in between. In nucleotides, the CDR3 is TGTGCCAGCAGCTTAGGGTCCGGGAAAGAGACCCAGTACTTC. This sequence encodes CASSLGSGKETQYF. The entire variable domain, with the rest obtained from reference TRBV11-2 and TRBJ2-5, is as follows: EAGVAQSPRYKIIEKRQSVAFWCNPISGHATLYWYQQILGQGPKLLIQFQNNGVVDDSQLPKDRFSAERLKGVDSTLKIQPAKLEDSAVYLCASSLGSGKETQYFGPGTRLLVL.

Concerning this clone: The sample has other DNA sequences that encode this CDR3 too. The chain carries TRBV6-5 and TRBJ1-2, with D unresolved. V lost 0 bases and J lost 3, with 11 bases in between. CDR3 length equals 15 residues. Germline loops: CDR1 MNHEY, CDR2 SVGAGI. The CDR3, as DNA: TGTGCCAGCAGTTACTCAGGGAATGGGGACTATGGCTACACCTTC. The encoded protein is CASSYSGNGDYGYTF.

The rearrangement uses TRBV18 and TRBJ1-1; the D gene is possibly TRBD1 (5 bases). CDR3 size: 16 residues. With 2 bases removed from V and 1 base from J, the gap between germline ends came to 14 bases. Germline V gene lookup returns CDR1 KGHSH and CDR2 LQKENI. The CDR3 is CASSPGVPGGNTEAFF. The CDR3 DNA reads as TGTGCCAGCTCACCAGGGGTCCCCGGGGGGAACACTGAAGCTTTCTTT.

The genes are TRBV9 and TRBJ1-1, with D possibly TRBD1 on 6 matching bases. With 3 bases removed from V and 5 bases from J, the gap between germline ends came to 14 bases. The germline V gene encodes CDR1 SGDLS and CDR2 YYNGEE. This CDR3 is 14 amino acids long. The CDR3 DNA reads as TGTGCCAGCAGCGCCTCGACAGGAATGACTGAAGCTTTCTTT. The encoded protein is CASSASTGMTEAFF. The whole variable domain, filled in from reference TRBV9 and TRBJ1-1, reads DSGVTQTPKHLITATGQRVTLRCSPRSGDLSVYWYQQSLDQGLQFLIQYYNGEERAKGNILERFSAQQFPDLHSELNLSSLELGDSALYFCASSASTGMTEAFFGQGTRLTVV.

The CDR3 nucleotides read TGTGCCTCCCAGAGGAATCAGGGGGCTGGAGAGCAGTACTTC. The encoded protein is CASQRNQGAGEQYF. The chain carries TRBV7-2 and TRBJ2-7, with 8 bases fitting TRBD1. This CDR3 contains 14 residues. The germline gives CDR1 SGHTA, CDR2 FQGNSA. The trim removed 11 bases at V and 7 bases at J, leaving 16 bases unmatched. Using reference TRBV7-2 and TRBJ2-7 for the parts outside the CDR3, the full variable domain is GAGVSQSPSNKVTEKGKDVELRCDPISGHTALYWYRQSLGQGLEFLIYFQGNSAPDKSGLPSDRFSAERTGGSVSTLTIQRTQQEDSAVYLCASQRNQGAGEQYFGPGTRLTVT.

The chain recombines TRBV6-4 with TRBJ2-1, with 8 bases lining up with TRBD2. V was pared by 0 bases and J by 6 bases, with 4 bases of the junction left unmatched. Germline assignment: CDR1 MRHNA and CDR2 SNTAGT. The CDR3 runs 15 residues. The CDR3 DNA sequence: TGTGCCAGCAGTGACTCGGCGGGGGGCGTCAATGAGCAGTTCTTC. Translating gives CASSDSAGGVNEQFF.

This clone was seen just once. This chain links TRBV19 with TRBJ2-7; the D gene is possibly TRBD1 (6 bases). The CDR3 has 15 residues. CDR1 LNHDA and CDR2 SQIVND come from the germline V gene (reference sequence). Trimming removed 6 bases from V and 0 bases from J, with 15 bases in between. The CDR3 nucleotides are TGTGCCAGTAGCCCGAGGGTGACAGGCTCCTACGAGCAGTACTTC. It translates to CASSPRVTGSYEQYF.